A single sample gave rise to the 16 T cell receptor beta chains below, sequenced in a study of vaccination and CD4 T cells after COVID-19. Their specific antigens are unknown. Scientists ran DNA taken from cultured CD4+ T cells through the Oncomine TCR Beta short-read assay for sequencing. TCRdb redid the calling of the PCR reads with MiXCR, one entry per CDR3 protein. Of 12,000 or so distinct CDR3 sequences listed, 45% to 50% are singletons. Treatment described: roughly 11-day PBMC culture with coronavirus spike peptide pools or control peptides (ViraFEST assay). The sequencing input was CD4+ T cells from blood, cultured in vitro. The receptor set was obtained from a human donor who had recovered from COVID-19.

V gene TRBV2 combines with J gene TRBJ2-4, with a tentative D call TRBD2 (5 bases). CDR1 and CDR2 (germline): SNHLY, FYNNEI. The CDR3 runs 13 residues. Trimming removed 10 bases at V and 1 base at J, with 11 bases between. The CDR3, as DNA: TGTGCCACTTCGGGGTTGGCCAAAAACATTCAGTACTTC. Its translation: CATSGLAKNIQYF. The complete variable domain, with remaining parts taken from reference TRBV2 and TRBJ2-4, reads EPEVTQTPSHQVTQMGQEVILRCVPISNHLYFYWYRQILGQKVEFLVSFYNNEISEKSEIFDDQFSVERPDGSNFTLKIRSTKLEDSAMYFCATSGLAKNIQYFGAGTRLSVL.

This clonotype showed up just a few times. The V gene is TRBV24-1, the J gene TRBJ2-7; D is possibly TRBD1 or TRBD2 (6 bases each). The length of the CDR3 is 14 residues. V lost 6 bases, J lost 7 bases, and 18 bases lay in between. Germline V lookup: CDR1 KGHDR, CDR2 SFDVKD. The CDR3 reads CATSRGDLPWEQYF. For the CDR3, the DNA is TGTGCCACCAGTAGGGGGGACCTACCTTGGGAGCAGTACTTC.

This clonotype was picked up a small number of times. The chain uses TRBV20-1 and TRBJ2-5; D is perhaps TRBD1 or TRBD2 (5 bases each). The V gene's germline CDR1 is DFQATT and CDR2 SNEGSKA (reference sequence). The CDR3 length is 11 residues. The CDR3 DNA follows: TGCGGGGGAGTTCGTTCAGAGACCCAGTACTTC. This sequence encodes CGGVRSETQYF.

The rearrangement uses TRBV2 and TRBJ2-2; weak D call: TRBD2 (6 bases). The CDR3 runs 16 residues. Looked up from germline, CDR1 is SNHLY and CDR2 is FYNNEI. The V end was cut by 4 bases, the J end by 1 base, with 13 bases between. The CDR3 DNA reads TGTGCCAGCAGTGCCCGACTAGTCGGGAACACCGGGGAGCTGTTTTTT. Its protein is CASSARLVGNTGELFF.

This clonotype showed up just a few times. The rearrangement uses TRBV27 and TRBJ2-2, with D unclear. Germline CDR1 and CDR2: MNHEY and SMNVEV (reference sequence). The length of the CDR3 is 10 residues. The V gene lost 2 bases and the J gene lost 12 bases, with 4 bases spanning the gap. The CDR3 coding sequence is TGTGCCAGCAGTTTAGATAAGCTGTTTTTT. It encodes CASSLDKLFF.

The chain carries TRBV12-3 or TRBV12-4 and TRBJ2-5; 12 bases agree with TRBD1. This CDR3 contains 16 residues. The V gene end was trimmed by 2 bases and the J gene end by 5 bases; junction bases not matched to a gene: 6. The CDR3, as DNA: TGTGCCAGCAGTTTAAGGGACAGGGGGCTGAGGGAGACCCAGTACTTC. It specifies CASSLRDRGLRETQYF.

The V gene is TRBV27, the J gene TRBJ2-7; D possibly corresponds to TRBD1 (5 bases). Trimming cost V 2 bases and J 5 bases, with 16 bases left between them. Germline V gene lookup returns CDR1 MNHEY and CDR2 SMNVEV (reference sequence). This CDR3 has 15 amino acids. CDR3 coding DNA: TGTGCCAGCAGTTTACGACACTCCCAGGGTCACGAGCAGTACTTC. As protein: CASSLRHSQGHEQYF.

The chain is built from TRBV6-5 and TRBJ2-2, with 14 nucleotides matching TRBD2. The CDR3 loop spans 18 amino acids. Germline V gene sequence: CDR1 MNHEY, CDR2 SVGAGI. The V segment lost 0 bases and the J segment 8 bases; nucleotides outside the gene matches: 8. The CDR3 sequence is CASSYSTGLAGGGGELFF. Here the CDR3 DNA reads TGTGCCAGCAGTTACTCGACTGGACTAGCGGGAGGTGGGGGGGAGCTGTTTTTT.

This chain uses TRBV19 with TRBJ2-5; no definite D call. V was shortened by 3 bases and J by 3 bases, with 2 bases between the two germline ends. CDR1 LNHDA and CDR2 SQIVND come from the germline V gene (reference sequence). The CDR3 covers 11 residues. The CDR3 here is CASSMEETQYF. The CDR3 DNA reads TGTGCCAGTAGTATGGAAGAGACCCAGTACTTC.

The rearrangement joins TRBV18 to TRBJ2-7; tentatively, D is TRBD1 (5 bases). Germline assignment: CDR1 KGHSH and CDR2 LQKENI. The ends were cut back, 0 bases at V and 6 bases at J, with 12 bases in the middle. This CDR3 is built from 14 residues. This CDR3 reads CASSPPVAGREQYF. CDR3 nucleotides: TGTGCCAGCTCACCACCGGTTGCAGGGCGCGAGCAGTACTTC. Full variable domain (missing parts from reference TRBV18 and TRBJ2-7): NAGVMQNPRHLVRRRGQEARLRCSPMKGHSHVYWYRQLPEEGLKFMVYLQKENIIDESGMPKERFSAEFPKEGPSILRIQQVVRGDSAAYFCASSPPVAGREQYFGPGTRLTVT.

In its sample, this clonotype was seen a few times. The chain recombines TRBV21-1 with TRBJ1-1; the table gives TRBD1 as D, unverified against the DNA. TRBV21-1 is termed a pseudogene. The CDR3 consists of 14 residues. The CDR3 spells CASSMGIQLRGAFF. CDR3 coding DNA: TGTGCCAGCAGCATGGGTATACAACTTAGGGGGGCTTTCTTT.

This chain links TRBV20-1 with TRBJ2-4; TRBD2 matches 8 bases. The germline V gene encodes CDR1 DFQATT and CDR2 SNEGSKA (reference sequence). This CDR3 spans 13 amino acids. V shed 4 bases and J 5 bases; nucleotides not matched to a gene: 4. Written as DNA, the CDR3 is TGCAGTGCTAAGGTGCGGGAGGAAAACATTCAGTACTTC. Encoded protein: CSAKVREENIQYF.

This chain uses TRBV4-2 with TRBJ2-2; maybe TRBD1 (6 bases). The germline V gene has CDR1 LGHNA and CDR2 YNFKEQ. The length of the CDR3 is 16 residues. V shed 0 bases and J shed 3 bases, with 11 bases lying between them. CDR3 loop: CASSQDGGTDTGELFF. The CDR3 coding sequence is TGTGCCAGCAGCCAAGATGGGGGCACCGACACCGGGGAGCTGTTTTTT.

This clonotype appeared a single time. The rearrangement uses TRBV7-3 and TRBJ2-3; 13 positions match TRBD2. Germline values: CDR1 SGHTA, CDR2 FQGTGA. The CDR3 is 19 amino acids. V lost 5 bases to trimming and J lost 2 bases; unmatched junction nucleotides: 13. CDR3 in amino acids: CASSPSGLLAGGSTDTQYF. The CDR3 DNA reads TGTGCCAGCAGCCCAAGCGGCTTACTAGCGGGAGGGTCCACAGATACGCAGTATTTT.

With regard to this clonotype: The junction departs from the called germline gene at one end, perhaps through a read error. The V gene is TRBV6-1, the J gene TRBJ1-1; D might be TRBD1 (5 bases). From germline, CDR1 is MNHNS and CDR2 SASEGT. There are 15 residues in the CDR3. In nucleotides, the CDR3 is TGTGCCAGCAGTGAATGGGGGGATCGGAACACTGAAGTTTTCTTT. Translated: CASSEWGDRNTEVFF.

This clonotype was counted a single time. This chain joins TRBV6-2 or TRBV6-3 and TRBJ2-2, with D hard to call. Trimming left V 1 base short and J 7 bases short, with 10 bases between. This CDR3 contains 14 residues. Germline CDR1 is MNHEY and CDR2 is SVGEGT. This CDR3 reads CASSYWAWGGELFF. CDR3 nucleotide sequence: TGTGCCAGCAGTTACTGGGCGTGGGGCGGGGAGCTGTTTTTT.